This T cell receptor (beta chain) was profiled in a study of cytomegalovirus exposure and HLA in healthy donors. A multiplex PCR was run with 60 Vbeta primers and 13 Jbeta primers. Clones were read by immunoSEQ multiplex PCR, and TCRdb kept only the in-frame ones, dropping some. There are over 150,000 clones in the sample; approximately 67% occur only once, and 3.5% to 5% lies in the top ten. Germline-derived CDR1 and CDR2 are SQVTM and ANQGSEA. The V end was cut by 6 bases, the J end by 3 bases, with 16 bases between. The CDR3 runs 14 residues. All donors participated as healthy donors of bone marrow.

The chain combines TRBV29-1 with TRBJ2-3; tentatively, D is TRBD2 (6 bases). The sequenced material came from PBMCs. The sequence derives from a woman aged 18-35 years in good health and CMV-seropositive. DNA of the CDR3: TGCAGCGTCTCCCTGGGACTGGCTACAGATACGCAGTATTTT. Residues: CSVSLGLATDTQYF.